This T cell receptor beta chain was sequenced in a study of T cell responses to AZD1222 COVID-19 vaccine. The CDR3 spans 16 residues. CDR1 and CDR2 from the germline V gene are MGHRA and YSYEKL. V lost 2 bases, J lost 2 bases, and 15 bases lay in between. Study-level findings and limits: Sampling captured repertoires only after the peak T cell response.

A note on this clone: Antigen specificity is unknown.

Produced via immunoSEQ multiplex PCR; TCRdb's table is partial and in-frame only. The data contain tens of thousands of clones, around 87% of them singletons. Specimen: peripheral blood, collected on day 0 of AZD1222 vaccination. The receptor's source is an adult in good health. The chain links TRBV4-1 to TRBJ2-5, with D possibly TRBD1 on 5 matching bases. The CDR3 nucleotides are TGCGCCAGCAGCCAACCCAGCCAGGGTTATCAAGAGACCCAGTACTTC. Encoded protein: CASSQPSQGYQETQYF.